These 19 T cell receptor beta chains were all obtained from the same sample, sequenced in a study of Graves' ophthalmopathy and Graves' hyperthyroidism. The study amplified TCR beta CDR3 regions using RNA transcripts. HTBI-primed first-round RT-PCR preceded second-round multiplex PCR. TCRdb processed the multiplex PCR reads anew with MiXCR; each CDR3 protein has one entry. The table lists 300,000 to 350,000 distinct CDR3 sequences, around a sixth of them singletons. Sequences were obtained from peripheral blood. The source of these receptors is an adult man with Graves' ophthalmopathy.

The DNA of the CDR3 is TGTGCCAGCAGTTACTCATCATCAACCTACGAGCAGTACTTC. Protein sequence: CASSYSSSTYEQYF. The V call is TRBV6-5, the J call TRBJ2-7; no clear D gene. The germline V gene has CDR1 MNHEY and CDR2 SVGAGI. The CDR3 loop spans 14 amino acids. V was clipped by 0 bases and J by 2 bases, with 8 bases between them.

This clonotype has at least ten counts. The chain uses TRBV19 and TRBJ1-2; 9 bases are shared with TRBD1. The ends lost 3 bases at V and 5 bases at J; junction bases unmatched: 13. Germline values: CDR1 LNHDA, CDR2 SQIVND (reference sequence). The CDR3 length is 17 residues. The CDR3 sequence is CASSMGGNRGRWYGYTF. As DNA, the CDR3 is TGTGCCAGTAGTATGGGCGGCAACAGGGGGCGATGGTATGGCTACACCTTC.

The V call is TRBV7-8, the J call TRBJ2-2; 9 bases fit TRBD2. CDR1 and CDR2 from the germline V gene are SGHVS and FQNEAQ. Unmatched junction bases numbered 8, after V lost 1 base and J lost 8 bases. CDR3 length: 16 residues. DNA for the CDR3: TGTGCCAGCAGCTTAGAGGCTAGCGGGAACTGGGGGGAGCTGTTTTTT. Residues: CASSLEASGNWGELFF. Combining the CDR3 with reference TRBV7-8 and TRBJ2-2 gives the whole variable domain GAGVSQSPRYKVAKRGQDVALRCDPISGHVSLFWYQQALGQGPEFLTYFQNEAQLDKSGLPSDRFFAERPEGSVSTLKIQRTQQEDSAVYLCASSLEASGNWGELFFGEGSRLTVL.

This clonotype has a count of ten or more. The rearrangement links TRBV9 to TRBJ2-7; D call uncertain. V was trimmed by 0 bases and J by 4 bases, leaving 11 bases between them. CDR1 is SGDLS, CDR2 YYNGEE, per germline. The CDR3 totals 14 residues. CDR3: CASSVDGQSYEQYF. The CDR3 coding sequence is TGTGCCAGCAGCGTAGACGGGCAATCTTACGAGCAGTACTTC.

This clonotype was observed a few times. The rearrangement links TRBV4-1 to TRBJ1-2, with TRBD1 matching over 8 bases. This CDR3 spans 15 amino acids. With V trimmed by 0 bases and J by 3 bases, 3 bases remained unmatched. Germline V CDR1 and CDR2: MGHRA, YSYEKL. This chain's CDR3 is CASSQETGVYYGYTF. The CDR3, as DNA: TGCGCCAGCAGCCAAGAGACAGGGGTTTACTATGGCTACACCTTC.

This clonotype appeared many times. The chain couples TRBV25-1 to TRBJ1-1, with TRBD1 identical over 7 bases. The CDR3 contains 13 residues. CDR1 and CDR2 from the germline V gene are MGHDK and SYGVNS. V shed 6 bases, J shed 0 bases, and the junction held 1 base outside the gene matches. CDR3: CASRGTVNTEAFF. The CDR3 coding sequence is TGTGCCAGCAGAGGGACAGTGAACACTGAAGCTTTCTTT.

This clonotype has ten or more counts. This chain links TRBV20-1 with TRBJ2-5, with 7 positions matching TRBD1. The CDR3 loop spans 14 amino acids. V lost 5 bases, J lost 4 bases, and 10 bases stayed unmatched. Germline CDR1 DFQATT, CDR2 SNEGSKA (reference sequence). CDR3 nucleotide sequence: TGCAGTGCTGCGGCCCAGGGGGTGATAGAGACCCAGTACTTC. It yields the protein CSAAAQGVIETQYF.

This clonotype was recorded at least ten times. The chain carries TRBV6-2 or TRBV6-3 and TRBJ1-5; D is uncertain. The V and J ends lost 5 bases and 7 bases respectively, with 21 bases between them. Germline-derived CDR1 and CDR2 are MNHEY and SVGEGT. There are 16 residues in the CDR3. The CDR3 DNA follows: TGTGCCAGCAGTGACCCCGGCCAGACGGGGTTGCAGCCCCAGCATTTT. It encodes CASSDPGQTGLQPQHF.

Worth noting for this clonotype: A much larger clone sits a single nucleotide away, making a read error possible. The rearrangement joins TRBV10-3 to TRBJ1-1; D possibly corresponds to TRBD1 (5 bases). Trimming removed 7 bases at V and 6 bases at J, with 21 bases between. Germline assignment: CDR1 ENHRY and CDR2 SYGVKD. The CDR3 contains 15 residues. DNA for the CDR3: TGTGCCATCAAGGGACGGCCGGCGTTTGAGTCTGAAGCTTTCTTT. It yields the protein CAIKGRPAFESEAFF.

This chain joins TRBV11-2 and TRBJ2-6; 8 bases map to TRBD2. Germline CDR1 SGHAT, CDR2 FQNNGV. V lost 6 bases to trimming and J lost 0 bases; unmatched junction nucleotides: 7. The CDR3 is 17 residues long. CDR3 DNA: TGTGCCAGCAGTCGCTTCGGGACTAGCTCTGGGGCCAACGTCCTGACTTTC. This gives the protein CASSRFGTSSGANVLTF.

There are many counts of this clonotype. The chain uses TRBV27 and TRBJ2-7, with TRBD1 matching over 12 bases. The CDR3 is made up of 16 amino acids. Germline CDR1 reads MNHEY; CDR2 reads SMNVEV (reference sequence). Trimming removed 3 bases from V and 4 bases from J; junction bases left unmatched: 7. The CDR3 protein is CASSFRGQGAEYEQYF. Here the CDR3 DNA reads TGTGCCAGCAGTTTTAGGGGACAGGGGGCAGAATACGAGCAGTACTTC.

This clonotype has at least ten counts. V and J are TRBV4-1 and TRBJ2-2; TRBD1 is a possible D gene (5 bases). Germline V CDR1 and CDR2: MGHRA, YSYEKL. The CDR3 length is 16 residues. V lost 0 bases to trimming and J lost 2 bases, with 10 bases between them. The CDR3 DNA sequence: TGCGCCAGCAGCCAAGAGGGGCACAAAAACACCGGGGAGCTGTTTTTT. This codes for CASSQEGHKNTGELFF.

This clonotype has ten or more counts. CDR3: CASSVGPHAYEQYF. CDR3 DNA: TGTGCCAGCAGCGTAGGTCCCCACGCCTACGAGCAGTACTTC. V and J are TRBV9 and TRBJ2-7, with D hard to call. Between the trimmed V and J ends, which lost 0 bases and 2 bases, there was a span of 9 bases. Germline lookup yields CDR1 SGDLS and CDR2 YYNGEE. CDR3 length equals 14 residues.

This clonotype was detected many times. J is TRBJ2-5 and V is TRBV18; D call uncertain. Trimming pared 2 bases from V and 1 base from J, leaving 11 bases between. Looked up from germline, CDR1 is KGHSH and CDR2 is LQKENI. The CDR3 covers 15 residues. The CDR3 protein is CASSPTFSVQETQYF. CDR3 sequence (DNA): TGTGCCAGCTCACCAACGTTCAGCGTCCAAGAGACCCAGTACTTC.

This clonotype occurred many times. The chain couples TRBV18 to TRBJ2-7; TRBD1 is a possible D gene (6 bases). CDR1 is KGHSH and CDR2 is LQKENI in the germline V gene. V gave up 6 bases and J gave up 2 bases, with 17 bases separating them. CDR3 length equals 15 residues. The CDR3 loop is CASSRGTADAYEQYF. CDR3 nucleotides: TGTGCCAGCTCCAGGGGCACGGCGGACGCCTACGAGCAGTACTTC.

This clonotype has at least ten counts. This sequence joins TRBV5-1 and TRBJ2-7, with 9 bases that match TRBD1. The length of the CDR3 is 15 residues. Germline CDR1 is SGHRS and CDR2 is YFSETQ. After removal of 4 bases from V and 2 bases from J, the junction contained 7 bases not matched to a gene. CDR3 sequence reads: CASSIRDRETYEQYF. The CDR3 DNA sequence: TGCGCCAGCAGCATCCGGGACAGGGAGACCTACGAGCAGTACTTC.

This clonotype was seen at least ten times. This sequence joins TRBV6-2 or TRBV6-3 and TRBJ2-7, with 8 nucleotides matching TRBD1. J gave up 2 bases and V 5 bases, and 5 bases lay outside the gene matches. Germline-derived CDR1 and CDR2 are MNHEY and SVGEGT. This CDR3 region has 14 residues. DNA for the CDR3: TGTGCCAGCAGTCCGACAGGGGCTACCTACGAGCAGTACTTC. This translates into CASSPTGATYEQYF.

V usage is TRBV28 and J usage is TRBJ1-3; D perhaps matches TRBD1 (5 bases). Trimming removed 3 bases at V and 0 bases at J, with 15 bases between. CDR3 length: 17 residues. CDR1 and CDR2 (germline): MDHEN, SYDVKM. CDR3 amino acids: CASSFIGQGPSGNTIYF. CDR3 in DNA: TGTGCCAGCAGTTTCATTGGGCAGGGACCCTCTGGAAACACCATATATTTT.

This clonotype appeared many times. The rearrangement links TRBV4-3 to TRBJ2-5; D possibly corresponds to TRBD2 (5 bases). CDR3 length: 16 residues. V was trimmed by 2 bases and J by 5 bases, leaving 18 bases between them. The germline V gene encodes CDR1 LGHNA and CDR2 YSLEER. Written as DNA, the CDR3 is TGCGCCAGCAGCCAAACCCGGACTCGTTGGAGGGAGACCCAGTACTTC. It codes for CASSQTRTRWRETQYF.